This T cell receptor beta chain was observed in a study of shared clonotypes between healthy human individuals. The overall study: Donor composition was two women and three men, aged 18 to 49. The study used three CD4 naive, three CD4 memory, two CD8 naive and one CD8 memory plate per donor.

Naivety among CD8 cells was defined by CD45RO negativity and positive CCR7 selection, thereby excluding terminally differentiated effector memory CD45RA+ cells. TCRdb keeps only in-frame clones here, not all; method: immunoSEQ multiplex PCR. The data show about 2,100,000 clones, under 95% seen once. On this clone itself: What it recognizes is unknown.

The CDR3 is 13 residues long. Per the germline V gene, CDR1 is SQVTM and CDR2 is ANQGSEA. Points from the study as a whole: Naive subsets generally exceeded memory subsets in estimated richness. Several donors shared 4.5% to 6.5% of their naive CD4 clonotypes.

The clonotype comes from a man aged 18-30 years in good health. Some clones in this sample may be carry-over from other donors' samples. The chain is built from TRBV29-1 and TRBJ2-5; 8 bases fit TRBD1. The end of the DNA aligns better with TRBJ2-7, so the J call may be wrong. The sequenced sample was naive CD8+ T cells from PBMCs. CDR3 amino acids: CSARTGLGNEQYF. CDR3 sequence (DNA): TGCAGCGCCCGGACAGGGTTGGGGAACGAGCAGTACTTC.